This passage covers 18 T cell receptor beta chains from one sample sequenced in a study of patients and donors after allogeneic stem cell transplantation. A single record per CDR3 protein comes from TCRdb applying MiXCR to the RT-PCR reads. In the table there are about 160,000 distinct CDR3 sequences, 24% of which are singletons. Sequencing input: blood, either unsorted or a sorted T cell fraction (not recorded which). These receptors all stem from a human donor who was either an allogeneic HSCT recipient or a stem cell or donor lymphocyte infusion donor (not recorded which). It is not recorded whose cells these are; they may come from a transplant donor.

This chain connects TRBV24-1 to TRBJ2-5, with D hard to call. The ends were cut back, 3 bases at V and 4 bases at J, with 11 bases in the middle. This CDR3 comprises 14 residues. CDR1 and CDR2 (germline): KGHDR, SFDVKD. CDR3 loop: CATSDKDWTETQYF. In nucleotides, the CDR3 is TGTGCCACCAGTGATAAAGACTGGACAGAGACCCAGTACTTC.

V and J are TRBV6-5 and TRBJ2-7, with a possible D match to TRBD1 (6 bases). This CDR3 has 14 amino acids. Trimming shortened V by 10 bases and J by 0 bases, and 16 bases separated the two germline ends. CDR1 is MNHEY, CDR2 SVGAGI, per germline. The CDR3 DNA follows: TGTGCCACACAACAGGGTGGGAGCTCCTACGAGCAGTACTTC. This codes for CATQQGGSSYEQYF.

V gene TRBV7-3 combines with J gene TRBJ2-3, with 7 positions matching TRBD1. The CDR3 is 12 residues long. Germline values: CDR1 SGHTA, CDR2 FQGTGA. J was trimmed by 11 bases and V by 4 bases; bases with no gene match: 6. In DNA, the CDR3 is TGTGCCAGCAGCTCCAGGACAGGAGGGCAGTATTTT. Protein: CASSSRTGGQYF. The variable domain in full, with the rest retrieved from reference TRBV7-3 and TRBJ2-3, is GAGVSQTPSNKVTEKGKYVELRCDPISGHTALYWYRQSLGQGPEFLIYFQGTGAADDSGLPNDRFFAVRPEGSVSTLKIQRTERGDSAVYLCASSSRTGGQYFGPGTRLTVL.

This clonotype was seen ten or more times. This sequence joins TRBV12-3 or TRBV12-4 and TRBJ2-6, with a possible D match to TRBD2 (5 bases). V lost 9 bases, J lost 2 bases, and 14 bases lay in between. The CDR3 is 15 amino acids. CDR3 DNA: TGTGCCAGTAGGTCTTGGGGAGCTGGGGCCAACGTCCTGACTTTC. This sequence encodes CASRSWGAGANVLTF.

This clonotype has at least ten counts. The chain recombines TRBV12-3 or TRBV12-4 with TRBJ1-2; 10 nucleotides line up with TRBD1. The CDR3 extends over 14 amino acids. The V and J ends lost 4 bases and 3 bases, in that order; junction bases with no gene match: 2. The DNA for the CDR3 is TGTGCCAGCAGTTGGACAGGGGGGTACTATGGCTACACCTTC. Amino acids: CASSWTGGYYGYTF.

V gene TRBV7-8 combines with J gene TRBJ1-1, with D tentatively TRBD1 (5 bases). Trimming removed 8 bases from V and 7 bases from J, with 20 bases in between. This CDR3 region has 14 residues. The germline V gene has CDR1 SGHVS and CDR2 FQNEAQ. The CDR3 region has the DNA TGTGCCAGCCCGACGGGGGGGATAAGGGATGAAGCTTTCTTT. Translation gives CASPTGGIRDEAFF.

This clonotype was seen only a few times. The CDR3 bases are TGCAGTGCTAGGTGGCCAGCACCGGATGAAAAACTGTTTTTT. Translating it yields CSARWPAPDEKLFF. The chain joins TRBV20-1 to TRBJ1-4; D is uncertain. The CDR3 is 14 amino acids. V was pared by 3 bases and J by 6 bases, with 14 bases between. Germline values: CDR1 DFQATT, CDR2 SNEGSKA (reference sequence).

This CDR3 reads CASSYDRAREKLFF. As DNA, the CDR3 is TGTGCCAGCAGCTATGACAGGGCTAGAGAAAAACTGTTTTTT. The chain recombines TRBV6-5 with TRBJ1-4, with 7 bases identical to TRBD1. The V segment lost 6 bases and the J segment 8 bases; nucleotides outside the gene matches: 9. Germline V gene data show CDR1 as MNHEY and CDR2 as SVGAGI. This CDR3 comprises 14 residues.

This clonotype was observed a handful of times. The rearrangement uses TRBV10-3 and TRBJ2-5, with 9 nucleotides matching TRBD2. The CDR3 sequence is 17 residues long. V dropped 0 bases and J dropped 2; count of bases not matched to a gene: 7. Germline CDR1 is ENHRY and CDR2 is SYGVKD. The CDR3 sequence: CAISESKIAGAQETQYF. The DNA for the CDR3 is TGTGCCATCAGTGAGTCGAAAATAGCGGGGGCGCAAGAGACCCAGTACTTC.

CDR3 sequence: CASSQFGGGEQYF. The DNA of the CDR3 is TGTGCCAGCAGCCAATTTGGCGGTGGCGAGCAGTACTTC. The rearrangement joins TRBV3-1 to TRBJ2-7; D uncertain. CDR1 is LGHDT, CDR2 YNNKEL, per germline (reference sequence). The CDR3 is 13 residues long. V was shortened by 2 bases and J by 6 bases, with 11 bases between the two germline ends.

The rearrangement joins TRBV18 to TRBJ2-7; TRBD1 matches 8 bases. This CDR3 has 13 amino acids. After removal of 3 bases from V and 3 bases from J, the junction contained 1 base not matched to a gene. In germline, CDR1 is KGHSH, CDR2 LQKENI. This CDR3 reads CASSPGQDYEQYF. CDR3 nucleotides: TGTGCCAGCTCACCGGGACAGGACTACGAGCAGTACTTC.

This clonotype was counted only a few times. The V and J genes are TRBV7-9 and TRBJ1-1; no firm D call. The CDR3 has 14 residues. V dropped 4 bases and J dropped 0 bases, with 9 bases sitting between them. CDR1 and CDR2 (germline): SEHNR, FQNEAQ (reference sequence). Written as DNA, the CDR3 is TGTGCCAGCAGCTCTAGACTGTTGAACACTGAAGCTTTCTTT. Protein product: CASSSRLLNTEAFF.

This clonotype was detected once. Possible read error: a much larger clone is one base away. The chain links TRBV7-6 to TRBJ1-5; D is unresolved. Germline V gene data show CDR1 as SGHVS and CDR2 as FNYEAQ. The CDR3 runs to 14 residues. The CDR3, as DNA: TGTGCCAGCAGCCCCGGTGGGCGCAATCAGCCCCGGCATTTT. Its protein is CASSPGGRNQPRHF.

This clonotype was seen a handful of times. This chain uses TRBV20-1 with TRBJ1-5, with D possibly being TRBD1 (6 bases). The CDR3 length is 16 residues. From germline, CDR1 is DFQATT and CDR2 SNEGSKA (reference sequence). Trimming shortened V by 2 bases and J by 7 bases, and 21 bases separated the two germline ends. The CDR3 DNA is TGCAGTGCTAGACCACCACTCGCGGACAGTAGCCAGCCCCAGCATTTT. As protein: CSARPPLADSSQPQHF.

A word on this clonotype: One end of the junction does not line up with germline, which may come from a read error. The chain recombines TRBV20-1 with TRBJ2-3; 7 nucleotides match TRBD2. The germline CDR1 and CDR2 sequences are DFQATT and SNEGSKA (reference sequence). The CDR3 extends over 13 amino acids. The chain's CDR3 is CSAISGYTVTQYF. In nucleotides, the CDR3 is TGCAGTGCTATTAGCGGGTACACAGTTACGCAGTATTTT.

V gene TRBV10-3 combines with J gene TRBJ2-3; D is tentatively TRBD1 or TRBD2 (5 bases each). This CDR3 contains 16 residues. Trimming cost V 6 bases and J 2 bases, with 18 bases left between them. The germline gives CDR1 ENHRY, CDR2 SYGVKD. The CDR3 region has the DNA TGTGCCATCAGAGCCGGGACCCTATTTCACACAGATACGCAGTATTTT. Protein: CAIRAGTLFHTDTQYF.

This clonotype was found a few times. V is TRBV5-1 and J is TRBJ1-1; unclear D gene. V was shortened by 6 bases and J by 6 bases, with 12 bases between the two germline ends. From germline, CDR1 is SGHRS and CDR2 YFSETQ. The CDR3 runs to 12 residues. The DNA for the CDR3 is TGCGCCAGCACCCAAAATAGTGCTGAAGCTTTCTTT. Translated, it gives CASTQNSAEAFF.

Note on this clonotype: The conserved phenylalanine or tryptophan is not found at the CDR3 terminus, so this likely reflects a read error. CDR3 sequence: CASSPRDRPTSYEQYS. The CDR3 region has the DNA TGTGCCAGCAGCCCCCGAGACAGGCCAACCTCCTACGAGCAGTACTCC. This rearrangement joins TRBV5-5 to TRBJ2-7, with a weak D call TRBD1 (6 bases). V was trimmed by 4 bases and J by 0 bases, leaving 17 bases between them. The CDR3 spans 16 residues. CDR1 and CDR2 from the germline V gene are SGHKS and YYEKEE (reference sequence).